This T cell receptor (beta chain) was sequenced in a study of PD-L1 blockade in urothelial cancer. For the study at large: About 85% of the 29 patients were men whose urothelial cancer was bladder-origin. Blood yielded a median of about 150,000 T cells per sample.

Produced via immunoSEQ multiplex PCR; TCRdb's table is partial and in-frame only. The sample contains about 88,000 clones, roughly 90% of which appear only once. V was cut by 4 bases and J by 0 bases, with 7 bases left in between. Germline-derived CDR1 and CDR2 are SGHRS and YFSETQ. The CDR3 is made up of 13 amino acids. Regarding this clone: Its antigen remains unknown.

Each patient gave between 1 and 8 samples, pretreatment and on-treatment. General study points: Better survival was predicted by below-median pretreatment blood TCR clonality.

The genes are TRBV5-1 and TRBJ1-1; D not resolved. This specimen consisted of PBMCs, obtained around atezolizumab (anti-PD-L1) treatment. This receptor was taken from a man in his sixties with urothelial cancer. Written as DNA, the CDR3 is TGCGCCAGCAGCCTCGGTCTGAACACTGAAGCTTTCTTT. Translation: CASSLGLNTEAFF.